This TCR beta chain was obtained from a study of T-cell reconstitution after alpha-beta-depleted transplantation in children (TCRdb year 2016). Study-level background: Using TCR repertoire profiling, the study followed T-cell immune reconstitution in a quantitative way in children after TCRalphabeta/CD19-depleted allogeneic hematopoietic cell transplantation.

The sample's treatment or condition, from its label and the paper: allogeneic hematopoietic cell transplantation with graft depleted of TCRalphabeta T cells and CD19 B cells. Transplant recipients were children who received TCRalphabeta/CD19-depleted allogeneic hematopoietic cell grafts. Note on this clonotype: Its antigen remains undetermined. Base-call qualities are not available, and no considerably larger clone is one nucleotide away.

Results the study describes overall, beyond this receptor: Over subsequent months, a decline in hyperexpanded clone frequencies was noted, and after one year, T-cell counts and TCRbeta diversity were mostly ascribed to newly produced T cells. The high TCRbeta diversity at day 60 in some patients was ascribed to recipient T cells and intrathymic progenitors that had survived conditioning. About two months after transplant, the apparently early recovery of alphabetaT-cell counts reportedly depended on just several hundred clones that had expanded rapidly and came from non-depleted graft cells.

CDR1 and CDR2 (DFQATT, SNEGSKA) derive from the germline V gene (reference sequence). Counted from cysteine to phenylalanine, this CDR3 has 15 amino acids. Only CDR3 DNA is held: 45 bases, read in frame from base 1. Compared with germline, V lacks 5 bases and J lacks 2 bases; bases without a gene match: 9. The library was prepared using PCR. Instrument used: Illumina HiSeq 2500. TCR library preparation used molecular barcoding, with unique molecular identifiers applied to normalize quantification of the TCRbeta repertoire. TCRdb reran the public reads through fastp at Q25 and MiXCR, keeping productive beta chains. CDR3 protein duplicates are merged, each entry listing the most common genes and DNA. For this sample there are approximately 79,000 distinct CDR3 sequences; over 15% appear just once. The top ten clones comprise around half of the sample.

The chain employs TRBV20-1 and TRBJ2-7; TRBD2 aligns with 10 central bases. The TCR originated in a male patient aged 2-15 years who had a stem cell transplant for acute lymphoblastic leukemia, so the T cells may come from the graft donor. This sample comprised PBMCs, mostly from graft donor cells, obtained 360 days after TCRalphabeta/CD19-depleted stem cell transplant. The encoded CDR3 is CSAPRVAGGTYEQYF. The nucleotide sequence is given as TGCAGTGCTCCAAGGGTAGCGGGAGGCACCTACGAGCAGTACTTC.